The clone carrying this T cell receptor beta chain showed up just a few times. Its antigen is still unknown. This record belongs to a study of T cell responses to AZD1222 COVID-19 vaccine. Germline values: CDR1 MNHNY, CDR2 SVGAGI (reference sequence). The CDR3 runs 18 residues. V lost 5 bases, J lost 0 bases, and 19 bases lay in between. Whole-study findings and limits: Clonal diversity was possibly underestimated; the donors were predominantly white British and more often female. Across the whole spike, CD4 TCRs peaked at regions 160-218 and 743-854.

TCRdb keeps only in-frame clones here, not all; method: immunoSEQ multiplex PCR. This table has some 150,000 clones, roughly 90% appearing once. This chain joins TRBV6-6 and TRBJ2-2; D remains ambiguous. This material consisted of peripheral blood, taken on day 0 of AZD1222 vaccination. This receptor was identified in an adult in good health. CDR3 sequence: CASSQYPPASANTGELFF. DNA for the CDR3: TGTGCCAGCAGTCAATACCCTCCAGCGTCAGCGAACACCGGGGAGCTGTTTTTT.